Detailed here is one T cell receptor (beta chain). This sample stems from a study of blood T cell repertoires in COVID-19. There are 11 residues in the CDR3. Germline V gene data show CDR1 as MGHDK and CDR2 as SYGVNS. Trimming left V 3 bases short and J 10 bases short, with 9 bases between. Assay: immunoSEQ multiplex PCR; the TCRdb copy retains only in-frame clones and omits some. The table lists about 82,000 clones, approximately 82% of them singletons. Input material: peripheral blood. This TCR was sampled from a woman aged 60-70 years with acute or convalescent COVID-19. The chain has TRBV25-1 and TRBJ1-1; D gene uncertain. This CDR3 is CASSEGKRAFF. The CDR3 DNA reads TGTGCCAGCAGTGAGGGCAAACGAGCTTTCTTT.